The TCR beta chain described here comes from a study of T cells in Graves' hyperthyroidism and ophthalmopathy (dated by TCRdb to between 2017 and 2020). Study-level background: Peripheral blood was collected at initial diagnosis, before any treatment. After sampling, hyperthyroidism patients received methimazole starting at 30 mg daily, and ophthalmopathy patients received high-dose intravenous methylprednisolone. To identify TCR V-J signatures that set the groups apart, the researchers used a discovery cohort of 100 patients, made up of some 41 with Graves' ophthalmopathy and 57 with stable Graves' hyperthyroidism. Prospective prediction of ophthalmopathy was tested in an independent validation cohort of 18 to 20 hyperthyroidism patients and 17 patients who later progressed to ophthalmopathy. The study also compared thyroid tissue and blood T-cell repertoires from about six Graves' hyperthyroidism patients. The 75 to 100 discovery patients were divided at random into training and test sets in a 7:3 ratio. According to the paper, TCR Vbeta CDR3 sequencing was carried out on some 140 peripheral blood samples, which came from approximately 43 ophthalmopathy, under 80 hyperthyroidism and roughly 17 progressor patients.

Stable Graves' hyperthyroidism was defined as the absence of progression to ophthalmopathy over 18 months of follow-up. Hyperthyroidism patients were newly diagnosed, had a disease duration of under 2 months, and were aged 18 to 65 years. Any patient with an uncontrolled infection, another autoimmune disease, pregnancy or lactation was excluded. Diagnoses relied on clinical symptoms, serum thyroxine and TRAb, thyroid ultrasound and orbital computed tomography. PBMCs were isolated from more than 8 ml of fresh peripheral blood by Ficoll-Paque density gradient centrifugation. Total RNA was extracted using Trizol reagent, and RNA quality was assessed on an Agilent 2100 Bioanalyzer. Comments on this clonotype: It lacks a known antigen. No clone much larger than this one lies a single base away; base qualities are absent.

Looking up the germline V gene yields CDR1 SGHDT and CDR2 YYEEEE. Here V drops 4 bases and J drops 6 bases, and the junction holds 9 bases not matched to any gene. The CDR3 covers 15 residues, taking in both the cysteine and the phenylalanine. The entry retains the CDR3 DNA only, 45 bases that are in frame from base 1. What the research found in general, with its limitations: Ophthalmopathy was separated from stable hyperthyroidism by a 13 V-J signature model, with 87.88% sensitivity and 81% to 82% specificity obtained in cross-validation and 80%/75% obtained in testing. Most expanded thyroid clonotypes (frequency above 0.001) were also found in blood, which suggests that blood repertoires may mirror thyroid immune responses. Sample size was not statistically predetermined, and blinding of investigators to group allocation was not performed. In validation, the model predicted progression to ophthalmopathy with over 65% sensitivity and 72% to 85% specificity, a median of 6.5 months before onset.

TCR beta CDR3 regions were amplified from RNA transcripts. The TCR CDR3 was subjected to a first round of RT-PCR using the HTBI primer set and the Qiagen OneStep RT-PCR kit. Libraries were constructed in a second round of multiplex PCR, after which size selection and purification were carried out. The libraries were sequenced on an Illumina HiSeq2000 using paired-end 100 bp reads. From the authors' description of their analysis: SOAPnuke was used to process the raw data, removing reads that contained adapters or uncalled bases, had a mean Phred below 15, or lacked an exact match to the constant primer or identifier. High-quality paired reads were merged with COPE v1.2.5, and unique nucleotide sequences were defined as clonotypes. Clonotypes were aligned to IMGT TRBV, TRBD and TRBJ reference segments using MiTCR v1.1. Analysis was restricted to V-J combinations with a frequency above 0.0001, which covered about 99% of repertoires. A TCS score was defined as the ratio between F50 (clonal expansion) and ExV (chaos), using BLOSUM62-based TCRdist between CDR3 peptides within each V-J. Welch's t-statistics and random forest reduced around 520 V-J features to fewer than 15, which were used in a naive Bayes classifier (R e1071). Thyroid-blood repertoire similarity was quantified with the Morisita-Horn index. Through fastp at Q25 and MiXCR, TCRdb rebuilt clones from the public reads, retaining in-frame beta chains. Identical CDR3 proteins give one entry, which carries the most common genes and DNA. It is TCRdb's table, rather than the study itself, that gives the V and J calls and clone size. The sample includes around 720,000 distinct CDR3 sequences, with about a third observed a single time. The top ten hold around 32% of the sample.

Recombination joined TRBV5-6 with TRBJ1-5; TRBD1 matches 8 bases in the middle. The sample comprised blood. This TCR came from a woman aged 40 to 50 with Graves' hyperthyroidism. The sequence in DNA is TGTGCCAGCAGCCTGACAGGGGCGGATTTTCAGCCCCAGCATTTT. Its protein reads: CASSLTGADFQPQHF.